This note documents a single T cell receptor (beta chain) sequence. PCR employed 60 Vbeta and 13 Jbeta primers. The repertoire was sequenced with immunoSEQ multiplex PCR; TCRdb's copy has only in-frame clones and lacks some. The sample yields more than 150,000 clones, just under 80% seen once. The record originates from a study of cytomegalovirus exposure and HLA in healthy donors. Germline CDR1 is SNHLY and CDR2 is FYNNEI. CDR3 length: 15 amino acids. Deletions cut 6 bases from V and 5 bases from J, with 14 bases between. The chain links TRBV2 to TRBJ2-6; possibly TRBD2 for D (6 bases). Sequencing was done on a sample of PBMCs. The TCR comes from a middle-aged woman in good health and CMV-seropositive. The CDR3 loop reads CASSGTQSRANVLTF. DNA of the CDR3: TGTGCCAGCAGCGGGACTCAATCTAGGGCCAACGTCCTGACTTTC.